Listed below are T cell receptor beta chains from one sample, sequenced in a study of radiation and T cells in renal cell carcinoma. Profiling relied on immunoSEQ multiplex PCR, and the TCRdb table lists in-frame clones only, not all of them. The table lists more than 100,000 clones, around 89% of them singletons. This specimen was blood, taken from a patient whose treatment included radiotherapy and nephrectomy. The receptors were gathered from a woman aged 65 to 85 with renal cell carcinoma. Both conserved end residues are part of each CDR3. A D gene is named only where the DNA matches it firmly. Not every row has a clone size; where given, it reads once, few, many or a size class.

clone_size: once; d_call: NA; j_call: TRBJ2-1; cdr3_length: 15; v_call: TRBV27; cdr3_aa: CASSLGSYPVNEQFF; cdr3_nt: TGTGCCAGCAGTTTGGGGAGCTATCCGGTCAATGAGCAGTTCTTC
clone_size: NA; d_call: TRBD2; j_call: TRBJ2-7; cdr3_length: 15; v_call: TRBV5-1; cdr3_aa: CASSLAGTSWYEQYF; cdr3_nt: TGCGCCAGCAGCTTGGCCGGGACTAGCTGGTACGAGCAGTACTTC
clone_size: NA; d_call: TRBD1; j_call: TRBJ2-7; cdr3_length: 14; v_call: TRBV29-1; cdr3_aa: CSVEPGQGRDEQYF; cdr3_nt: TGCAGCGTTGAACCGGGACAGGGGAGGGACGAGCAGTACTTC
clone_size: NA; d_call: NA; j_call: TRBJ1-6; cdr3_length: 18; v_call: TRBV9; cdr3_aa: CASSSGTPLSSYNSPLHF; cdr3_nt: TGTGCCAGCAGCTCCGGGACACCTCTAAGCTCCTATAATTCACCCCTCCACTTT
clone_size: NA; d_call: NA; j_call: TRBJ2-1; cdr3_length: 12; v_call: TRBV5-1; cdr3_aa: CASSLAANEQFF; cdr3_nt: TGCGCCAGCAGCTTGGCCGCCAATGAGCAGTTCTTC
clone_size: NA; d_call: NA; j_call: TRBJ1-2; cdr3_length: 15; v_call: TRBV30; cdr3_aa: CAWSVGAATGYGYTF; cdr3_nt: TGTGCCTGGAGTGTAGGAGCCGCGACAGGTTACGGCTACACCTTC
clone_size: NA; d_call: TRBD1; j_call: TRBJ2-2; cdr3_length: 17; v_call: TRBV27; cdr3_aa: CASSSPGQGSNTGELFF; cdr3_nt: TGTGCCAGCAGTTCACCGGGACAGGGGTCGAACACCGGGGAGCTGTTTTTT
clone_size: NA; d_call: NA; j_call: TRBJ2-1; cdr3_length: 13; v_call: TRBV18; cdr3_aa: CASSLRRNPEQFF; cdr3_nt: TGTGCCAGCTCACTGAGGCGAAATCCTGAGCAGTTCTTC
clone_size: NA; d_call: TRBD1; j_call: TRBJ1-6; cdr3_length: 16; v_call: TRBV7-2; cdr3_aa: CASSLAGTGRNSPLHF; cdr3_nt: TGTGCCAGCAGCTTAGCCGGGACAGGTAGAAATTCACCCCTCCACTTT
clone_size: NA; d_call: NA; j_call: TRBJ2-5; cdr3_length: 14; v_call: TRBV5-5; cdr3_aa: CASSPQGAGETQYF; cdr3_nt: TGTGCCAGCAGCCCACAGGGAGCAGGGGAGACCCAGTACTTC
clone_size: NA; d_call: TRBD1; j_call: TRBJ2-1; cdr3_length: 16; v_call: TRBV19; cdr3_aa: CASSIVEGGGYNEQFF; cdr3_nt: TGTGCCAGTAGTATAGTGGAAGGGGGCGGCTACAATGAGCAGTTCTTC
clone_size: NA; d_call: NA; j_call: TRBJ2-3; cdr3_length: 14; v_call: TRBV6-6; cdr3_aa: CASNGRGNTDTQYF; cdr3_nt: TGTGCCAGCAACGGGCGGGGAAACACAGATACGCAGTATTTT
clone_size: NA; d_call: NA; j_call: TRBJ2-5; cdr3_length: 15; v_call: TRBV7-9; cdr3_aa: CASSPRGGTQETQYF; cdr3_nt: TGTGCCAGCAGCCCCCGGGGTGGCACCCAAGAGACCCAGTACTTC
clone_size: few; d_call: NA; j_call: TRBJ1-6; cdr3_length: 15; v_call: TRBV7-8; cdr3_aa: CASSLLGQYNSPLHF; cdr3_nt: TGTGCCAGCAGCTTACTTGGACAGTATAATTCACCCCTCCACTTT
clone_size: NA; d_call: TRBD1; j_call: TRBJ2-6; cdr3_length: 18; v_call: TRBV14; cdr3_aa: CASSQGRQGPTGANVLTF; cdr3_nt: TGTGCCAGCAGCCAAGGCCGACAGGGCCCCACTGGGGCCAACGTCCTGACTTTC
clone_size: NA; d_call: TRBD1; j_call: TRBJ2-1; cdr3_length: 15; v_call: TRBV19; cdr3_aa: CASDSGTGSYNEQFF; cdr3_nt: TGTGCCAGTGATTCCGGGACAGGGTCTTACAATGAGCAGTTCTTC
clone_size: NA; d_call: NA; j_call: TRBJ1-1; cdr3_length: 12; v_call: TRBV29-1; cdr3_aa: CSIKQGNTEAFF; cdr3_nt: TGCAGCATTAAACAGGGTAACACTGAAGCTTTCTTT
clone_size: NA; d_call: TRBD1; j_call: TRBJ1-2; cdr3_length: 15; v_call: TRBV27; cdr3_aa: CASSSYRTGHYGYTF; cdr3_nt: TGTGCCAGCAGTTCCTACCGGACAGGGCACTATGGCTACACCTTC
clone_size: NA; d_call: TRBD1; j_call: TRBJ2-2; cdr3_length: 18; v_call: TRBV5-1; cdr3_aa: CASSFGLGQGARNGELFF; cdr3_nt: TGCGCCAGCAGCTTTGGCCTGGGGCAGGGGGCGAGGAACGGGGAGCTGTTTTTT
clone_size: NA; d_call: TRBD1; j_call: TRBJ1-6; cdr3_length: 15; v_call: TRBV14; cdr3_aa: CASSQEDRGRSPLHF; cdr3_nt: TGTGCCAGCAGCCAAGAGGACAGGGGGCGTTCACCCCTCCACTTT
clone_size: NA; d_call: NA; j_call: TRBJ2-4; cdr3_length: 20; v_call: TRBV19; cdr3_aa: CASSIDFSPQGPGPKNIQYF; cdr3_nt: TGTGCCAGTAGTATAGACTTTTCTCCGCAGGGGCCCGGACCGAAAAACATTCAGTACTTC
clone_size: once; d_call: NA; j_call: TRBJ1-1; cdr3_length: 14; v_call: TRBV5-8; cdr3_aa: CASSLEGVNTEAFF; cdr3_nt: TGTGCCAGCAGCTTGGAGGGGGTGAACACTGAAGCTTTCTTT
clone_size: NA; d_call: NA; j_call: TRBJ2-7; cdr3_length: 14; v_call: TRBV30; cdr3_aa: CAWSVLYSAGEQYF; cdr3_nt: TGTGCCTGGAGTGTACTCTATTCGGCGGGCGAGCAGTACTTC
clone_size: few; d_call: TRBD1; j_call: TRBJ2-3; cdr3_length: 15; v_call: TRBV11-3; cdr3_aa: CASSSGTEFTDTQYF; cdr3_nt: TGTGCCAGCAGCTCTGGGACAGAGTTCACAGATACGCAGTATTTT
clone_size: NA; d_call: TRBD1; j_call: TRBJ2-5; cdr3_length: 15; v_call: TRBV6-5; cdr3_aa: CASSAPQGARETQYF; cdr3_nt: TGTGCCAGCAGCGCACCCCAGGGGGCACGAGAGACCCAGTACTTC
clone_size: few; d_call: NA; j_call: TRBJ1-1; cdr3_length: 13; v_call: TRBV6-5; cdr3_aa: CASSYSLNTEAFF; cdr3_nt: TGTGCCAGCAGTTACTCGTTGAACACTGAAGCTTTCTTT
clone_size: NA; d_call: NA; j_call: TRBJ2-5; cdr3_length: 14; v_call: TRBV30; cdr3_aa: CAWSPPGVGETQYF; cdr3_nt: TGTGCCTGGAGCCCCCCAGGGGTGGGAGAGACCCAGTACTTC
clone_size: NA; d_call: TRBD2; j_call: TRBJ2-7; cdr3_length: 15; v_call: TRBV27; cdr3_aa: CASSLTSGGASEQYF; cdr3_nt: TGTGCCAGCAGTTTGACTAGCGGGGGGGCTAGCGAGCAGTACTTC
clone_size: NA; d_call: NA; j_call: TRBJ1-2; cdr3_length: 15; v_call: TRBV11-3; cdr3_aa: CASSPSGASKYGYTF; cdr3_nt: TGTGCCAGCAGCCCCTCTGGCGCTTCAAAATATGGCTACACCTTC
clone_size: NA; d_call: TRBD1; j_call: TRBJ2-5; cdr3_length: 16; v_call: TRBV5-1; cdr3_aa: CASSQPGQGWEETQYF; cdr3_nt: TGCGCCAGCAGCCAACCGGGACAGGGATGGGAAGAGACCCAGTACTTC
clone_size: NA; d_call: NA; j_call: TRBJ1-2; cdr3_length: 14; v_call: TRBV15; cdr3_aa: CATSRVPGHYGYTF; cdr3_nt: TGTGCCACCAGCAGAGTTCCAGGCCACTATGGCTACACCTTC
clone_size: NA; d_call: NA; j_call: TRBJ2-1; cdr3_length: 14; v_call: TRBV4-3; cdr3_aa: CASSQAGTRNEQFF; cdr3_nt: TGCGCCAGCAGCCAAGCAGGGACACGCAATGAGCAGTTCTTC
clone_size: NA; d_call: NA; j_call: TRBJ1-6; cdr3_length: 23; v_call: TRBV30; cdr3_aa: CAWSHTPESLARQTSSYNSPLHF; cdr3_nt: TGTGCCTGGAGTCACACCCCCGAAAGTCTGGCCAGACAAACGAGCTCCTATAATTCACCCCTCCACTTT
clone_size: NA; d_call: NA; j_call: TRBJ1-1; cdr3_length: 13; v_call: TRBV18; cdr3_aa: CASSPSGGTEAFF; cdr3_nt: TGTGCCAGCTCCCCGAGCGGGGGCACTGAAGCTTTCTTT
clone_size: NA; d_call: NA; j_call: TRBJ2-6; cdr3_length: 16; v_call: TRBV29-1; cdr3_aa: CSARGDTDSGANVLTF; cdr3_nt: TGCAGCGCCCGAGGGGACACCGACTCTGGGGCCAACGTCCTGACTTTC
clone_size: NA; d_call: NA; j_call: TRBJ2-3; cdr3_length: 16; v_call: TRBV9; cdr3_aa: CASSEGTSWGTDTQYF; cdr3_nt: TGTGCCAGCAGCGAGGGAACTAGTTGGGGCACAGATACGCAGTATTTT
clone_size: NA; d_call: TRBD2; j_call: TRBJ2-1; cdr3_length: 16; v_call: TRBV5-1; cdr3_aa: CASSKVAGGLRDEQFF; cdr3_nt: TGCGCCAGCAGCAAGGTAGCGGGGGGGCTCCGCGATGAGCAGTTCTTC
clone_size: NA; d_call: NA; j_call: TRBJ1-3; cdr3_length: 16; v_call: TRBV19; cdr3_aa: CASSIGGASSGNTIYF; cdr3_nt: TGTGCCAGTAGTATAGGAGGGGCGAGCTCTGGAAACACCATATATTTT
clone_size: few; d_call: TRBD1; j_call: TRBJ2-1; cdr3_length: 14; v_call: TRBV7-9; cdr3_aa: CASSLAGTDNEQFF; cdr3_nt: TGTGCCAGCAGCTTAGCAGGGACAGACAATGAGCAGTTCTTC
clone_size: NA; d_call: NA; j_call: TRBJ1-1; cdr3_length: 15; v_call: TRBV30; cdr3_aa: CAWSAAEFLNTEAFF; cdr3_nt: TGTGCCTGGAGTGCGGCGGAATTCTTGAACACTGAAGCTTTCTTT
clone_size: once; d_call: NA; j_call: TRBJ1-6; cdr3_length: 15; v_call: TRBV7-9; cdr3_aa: CAYKIGAGDNSPLHF; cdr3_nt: TGTGCCTATAAAATTGGGGCAGGGGATAATTCACCCCTCCACTTT